Detailed here is one T cell receptor beta chain. Germline CDR1 MGHRA, CDR2 YSYEKL. Trimming left V 1 base short and J 6 bases short, with 11 bases between. The CDR3 totals 14 residues. The data are from a study of CD8 T cells in Susac syndrome. A quantity of about 0.5 to 1 ug RNA underwent reverse transcription using random hexamers. TCRdb fed the immunoSEQ multiplex PCR reads into MiXCR, producing one record per CDR3 protein. Found here are around 150,000 distinct CDR3 sequences, approximately 95% of them singletons; the top ten hold around 0.2%. The receptor comes from a human donor with Susac syndrome. J is TRBJ2-3 and V is TRBV4-1, with D uncertain. The material sequenced was CD8+ T cells from PBMCs. CDR3 in DNA: TGCGCCAGCAGCCAAGCTGCCAATATGGATACGCAGTATTTT. Encoded protein: CASSQAANMDTQYF.